Below are 18 T cell receptor beta chains sequenced from a single sample in a study of blood T cells in healthy people across ages (dated by TCRdb to the mid-2010s). Library creation used 5' RACE. Instrument on record: Illumina HiSeq 2500. A second PCR of about 6 to 11 cycles was performed with a sample-barcoded 5' primer and a J-beta primer mix. The raw public reads went through TCRdb reprocessing: fastp at Q25, MiXCR clone calling, in-frame beta chains kept. Each CDR3 protein appears once, grouped with its most common genes and DNA. The sample has 600,000 to 1,000,000 distinct CDR3 sequences on record, 25% of them singletons. The ten largest clones capture 3% to 4% of the sample. These data were also filed under a second study, of T cells of mothers and their children.

The sample taken for sequencing was blood. All receptors derive from a boy aged 5-17 years in good health.

This chain uses TRBV15 with TRBJ1-2; D is unresolved. V lost 0 bases to trimming and J lost 5 bases, with 16 bases between them. CDR1 is LNHNV and CDR2 is YYDKDF in the germline V gene (reference sequence). The CDR3 is made up of 16 amino acids. For the CDR3, the DNA is TGTGCCACCAGCAGAGATTTCACTCAAAAAGAATATGGCTACACCTTC. Its protein is CATSRDFTQKEYGYTF.

This sequence joins TRBV20-1 and TRBJ2-7; 9 nucleotides align to TRBD2. CDR3 length: 13 residues. J was trimmed by 5 bases and V by 1 base; bases with no gene match: 3. CDR1 is DFQATT and CDR2 is SNEGSKA in the germline V gene (reference sequence). The CDR3 region has the DNA TGCAGTGCTAGAGGACTAGCGGTAAACGAGCAGTACTTC. Translation gives CSARGLAVNEQYF.

The chain couples TRBV29-1 to TRBJ1-1; D gene ambiguous. Germline CDR1 SQVTM, CDR2 ANQGSEA. This CDR3 spans 11 amino acids. Trimming took 0 bases from V and 9 from J, leaving 8 bases between them. The CDR3 loop reads CSVEDLAKAFF. As DNA, the CDR3 is TGCAGCGTTGAAGATCTGGCAAAAGCTTTCTTT.

J is TRBJ2-7 and V is TRBV29-1, with no clear D. The CDR3 spans 14 residues. With 4 bases removed from V and 6 bases from J, the gap between germline ends came to 19 bases. Germline V gene data show CDR1 as SQVTM and CDR2 as ANQGSEA. The CDR3 protein is CSVGYGPTAGEQYF. The DNA for the CDR3 is TGCAGCGTTGGATATGGGCCAACGGCCGGCGAGCAGTACTTC.

This chain links TRBV20-1 with TRBJ2-1; D is possibly TRBD2 (6 bases). The J call may not be correct, given that the DNA end is closer to TRBJ2-7. The CDR3 length is 12 residues. Germline V CDR1 and CDR2: DFQATT, SNEGSKA (reference sequence). CDR3 nucleotides: TGCAGTGCTAGAGATCGGGAGTACGAGCAGTACTTC. Its protein is CSARDREYEQYF.

Only a few counts were recorded for this clonotype. The gene calls are TRBV10-3 and TRBJ2-1; tentatively, D is TRBD2 (5 bases). Matching the DNA end better, TRBJ2-5 makes the J call doubtful. The germline V gene encodes CDR1 ENHRY and CDR2 SYGVKD. This CDR3 is built from 14 residues. The CDR3 loop reads CAISDWSGGETQYF. CDR3 bases: TGTGCCATCAGTGATTGGAGCGGCGGGGAGACCCAGTACTTC.

This clonotype was seen just once. The V call is TRBV7-2, the J call TRBJ2-3; the D is unclear. The CDR3 is 13 residues long. In germline, CDR1 is SGHTA, CDR2 FQGNSA. V shed 7 bases and J shed 6 bases, with 14 bases lying between them. DNA for the CDR3: TGTGCCAGCACCCTAATTGTAAGGGATACGCAGTATTTT. It translates to CASTLIVRDTQYF. Combining the CDR3 with reference TRBV7-2 and TRBJ2-3 gives the whole variable domain GAGVSQSPSNKVTEKGKDVELRCDPISGHTALYWYRQSLGQGLEFLIYFQGNSAPDKSGLPSDRFSAERTGGSVSTLTIQRTQQEDSAVYLCASTLIVRDTQYFGPGTRLTVL.

This clonotype was seen a few times. This chain joins TRBV11-2 and TRBJ2-7; 14 bases fit TRBD2. V gave up 0 bases and J gave up 0 bases; unmatched junction bases: 10. The CDR3 has 20 residues. The germline V gene encodes CDR1 SGHAT and CDR2 FQNNGV. The CDR3 protein is CASSLEGGLAGGTSSYEQYF. The DNA for the CDR3 is TGTGCCAGCAGCTTAGAGGGCGGACTAGCGGGGGGCACGAGCTCCTACGAGCAGTACTTC.

V gene TRBV7-9 combines with J gene TRBJ1-1; TRBD1 is a possible D gene (5 bases). In germline, CDR1 is SEHNR, CDR2 FQNEAQ (reference sequence). V was shortened by 3 bases and J by 1 base, with 15 bases between the two germline ends. The CDR3 consists of 16 residues. The chain's CDR3 is CASSFGRGAGNTEAFF. The CDR3 coding sequence is TGTGCCAGCAGCTTTGGGCGAGGGGCTGGGAACACTGAAGCTTTCTTT. The full variable domain, rest sourced from reference TRBV7-9 and TRBJ1-1, is DTGVSQNPRHKITKRGQNVTFRCDPISEHNRLYWYRQTLGQGPEFLTYFQNEAQLEKSRLLSDRFSAERPKGSFSTLEIQRTEQGDSAMYLCASSFGRGAGNTEAFFGQGTRLTVV.

This clonotype has a handful of counts. The chain has TRBV20-1 and TRBJ1-1, with 8 nucleotides matching TRBD1. The CDR3 totals 13 residues. The germline CDR1 and CDR2 sequences are DFQATT and SNEGSKA (reference sequence). V shed 6 bases and J 11 bases; nucleotides not matched to a gene: 14. The CDR3 here is CSASRTGKVWAFF. CDR3 DNA sequence: TGCAGTGCCAGCCGGACAGGGAAGGTTTGGGCTTTCTTT.

The V call is TRBV5-1, the J call TRBJ1-2; no clear D gene. With 0 bases removed from V and 3 bases from J, the gap between germline ends came to 9 bases. The CDR3 spans 14 residues. Germline CDR1 is SGHRS and CDR2 is YFSETQ. CDR3 coding DNA: TGCGCCAGCAGCTTGGCCTGGGCAGACTATGGCTACACCTTC. The encoded protein is CASSLAWADYGYTF.

This sequence joins TRBV7-2 and TRBJ2-3, with 9 positions matching TRBD1. Germline lookup yields CDR1 SGHTA and CDR2 FQGNSA. The ends lost 5 bases at V and 3 bases at J; junction bases unmatched: 9. The CDR3 has 16 residues. Here the CDR3 reads CASSLRQGEWTDTQYF. CDR3 DNA: TGTGCCAGCAGCCTGAGACAGGGGGAATGGACAGATACGCAGTATTTT. Complete variable domain (other parts from reference TRBV7-2 and TRBJ2-3): GAGVSQSPSNKVTEKGKDVELRCDPISGHTALYWYRQSLGQGLEFLIYFQGNSAPDKSGLPSDRFSAERTGGSVSTLTIQRTQQEDSAVYLCASSLRQGEWTDTQYFGPGTRLTVL.

This clonotype was counted between two and nine times. The genes are TRBV4-2 and TRBJ2-3; D unclear. Germline values: CDR1 LGHNA, CDR2 YNFKEQ. This CDR3 comprises 13 residues. The V gene lost 6 bases and the J gene lost 6 bases, with 13 bases spanning the gap. The CDR3 is CASSRTFGDTQYF. CDR3 bases: TGTGCCAGCAGTCGCACGTTTGGGGATACGCAGTATTTT.

This clonotype was found a few times. The chain recombines TRBV7-2 with TRBJ1-4; the D is unclear. This CDR3 is built from 17 residues. Germline V gives CDR1 SGHTA, CDR2 FQGNSA. The V gene lost 2 bases and the J gene lost 2 bases, with 15 bases spanning the gap. CDR3 protein: CASSLQPGARTNEKLFF. The CDR3 DNA follows: TGTGCCAGCAGCTTACAACCAGGCGCTAGGACTAATGAAAAACTGTTTTTT.

This clonotype was seen many times. This chain's CDR3 is CASSPDPPLTIQYF. DNA of the CDR3: TGCGCCAGCAGCCCCGACCCCCCCTTGACCATTCAGTACTTC. The gene calls are TRBV5-1 and TRBJ2-4; D uncertain. The CDR3 has 14 residues. Germline V lookup: CDR1 SGHRS, CDR2 YFSETQ. Trimming removed 4 bases from V and 9 bases from J, with 17 bases in between.

This chain connects TRBV2 to TRBJ2-1; D not certain. The CDR3 totals 16 residues. Per germline, CDR1 SNHLY and CDR2 FYNNEI. V was cut by 5 bases and J by 0 bases, with 14 bases left in between. This chain's CDR3 is CASSIRAVSSYNEQFF. The CDR3 bases are TGTGCCAGCAGTATCCGGGCCGTTAGCTCCTACAATGAGCAGTTCTTC.

This clonotype came up a few times. The J gene is TRBJ1-4, the V gene TRBV4-3; D not resolved. The CDR3 is 15 amino acids. The germline V gene has CDR1 LGHNA and CDR2 YSLEER. V shed 2 bases and J shed 6 bases, with 13 bases lying between them. The DNA of the CDR3 is TGCGCCAGCAGCCAACTATGGCGGCCCGATGAAAAACTGTTTTTT. This encodes CASSQLWRPDEKLFF.

This clonotype has only a few counts. The genes are TRBV6-6 and TRBJ2-1; no definite D call. V shed 4 bases and J shed 6 bases, with 13 bases lying between them. The CDR3 extends over 14 amino acids. Per the germline V gene, CDR1 is MNHNY and CDR2 is SVGAGI (reference sequence). The CDR3 spells CASSFYTRVNEQFF. DNA for the CDR3: TGTGCCAGCAGTTTCTATACCCGGGTCAATGAGCAGTTCTTC.